These 32 T cell receptor beta chains originate from one sample sequenced in a study of regulatory T cells in long-lasting Graves disease. The time point: newly diagnosed GD, antithyroid drugs for less than 3 months. The TCR library was made from RNA extracted from PBMCs. TCR beta libraries were built with iRepertoire HTBI primers and Arm-PCR of CDR3 regions. Via MiXCR, TCRdb re-called the multiplex PCR reads, giving one row per CDR3 protein. The data hold 530,000 or so distinct CDR3 sequences, with 15% to 20% observed a single time. These records were also assigned to another study, of T cells in Graves' hyperthyroidism and ophthalmopathy.

This sample comprised peripheral blood mononuclear cells (PBMCs), obtained at new diagnosis, from a patient treated with antithyroid drugs. These receptors were collected from a man between 18 and 35 years old with Graves disease.

The table lists this clonotype with many counts. The V gene is TRBV11-2, the J gene TRBJ1-1, with D unclear. Germline CDR1 reads SGHAT; CDR2 reads FQNNGV. V was trimmed by 5 bases and J by 1 base, leaving 14 bases between them. This CDR3 contains 15 residues. Written as DNA, the CDR3 is TGTGCCAGCAGCCAGACTCTTCGGAAGAACACTGAAGCTTTCTTT. It codes for CASSQTLRKNTEAFF. The variable domain in full, completed from reference TRBV11-2 and TRBJ1-1, reads EAGVAQSPRYKIIEKRQSVAFWCNPISGHATLYWYQQILGQGPKLLIQFQNNGVVDDSQLPKDRFSAERLKGVDSTLKIQPAKLEDSAVYLCASSQTLRKNTEAFFGQGTRLTVV.

The chain carries TRBV20-1 and TRBJ2-7; D is unresolved. The germline CDR1 and CDR2 sequences are DFQATT and SNEGSKA (reference sequence). Trimming shortened V by 6 bases and J by 6 bases, and 12 bases separated the two germline ends. The CDR3 is 11 amino acids. CDR3 sequence: CSAPTLTEQYF. The CDR3 bases are TGCAGTGCCCCTACCCTTACCGAGCAGTACTTC.

This chain joins TRBV19 and TRBJ2-7; D ambiguous. This CDR3 has 14 residues. Germline assignment: CDR1 LNHDA and CDR2 SQIVND (reference sequence). Trimming left V 5 bases short and J 2 bases short, with 13 bases between. The DNA of the CDR3 is TGTGCCAGTAGTTCCTCCCGACAAGCCTACGAGCAGTACTTC. It yields the protein CASSSSRQAYEQYF.

Many counts were recorded for this clonotype. The rearrangement joins TRBV6-1 to TRBJ2-7; weak D call: TRBD2 (6 bases). Looked up from germline, CDR1 is MNHNS and CDR2 is SASEGT. This CDR3 has 13 residues. V was clipped by 10 bases and J by 2 bases, with 15 bases between them. The CDR3 bases are TGTGCCACCGAGGGAGCGGGTACCTACGAGCAGTACTTC. Protein sequence: CATEGAGTYEQYF.

This clonotype was observed a handful of times. This chain connects TRBV6-2 or TRBV6-3 to TRBJ2-1; 10 nucleotides line up with TRBD2. Germline V lookup: CDR1 MNHEY, CDR2 SVGEGT. The CDR3 covers 18 residues. Germline trimming cut 5 bases from V and 2 bases from J; bases unmatched to any gene: 12. This chain's CDR3 is CASSELAGPSVAYNEQFF. As DNA, the CDR3 is TGTGCCAGCAGTGAACTAGCGGGGCCCTCCGTCGCCTACAATGAGCAGTTCTTC.

This clonotype appeared many times. The V gene is TRBV12-3 or TRBV12-4, the J gene TRBJ2-3; D unresolved. The CDR3 runs to 12 residues. V was cut by 8 bases and J by 5 bases, with 11 bases left in between. For the CDR3, the DNA is TGTGCCAGCGCCAGGAGTGTAGATACGCAGTATTTT. Residues: CASARSVDTQYF.

The gene calls are TRBV5-5 and TRBJ2-3; TRBD2 aligns across 9 bases. The CDR3 contains 17 residues. CDR1 and CDR2 from the germline V gene are SGHKS and YYEKEE (reference sequence). V gave up 4 bases and J gave up 3 bases; unmatched junction bases: 12. The CDR3 nucleotides are TGTGCCAGCAGCCTATTGGAGGGACTAGCTGAGACAGATACGCAGTATTTT. This sequence encodes CASSLLEGLAETDTQYF.

This clonotype was counted many times. This chain uses TRBV5-1 with TRBJ2-1, with TRBD2 matching over 10 bases. Trimming removed 6 bases from V and 0 bases from J; junction bases left unmatched: 9. The germline V gene has CDR1 SGHRS and CDR2 YFSETQ. CDR3 size: 17 residues. The CDR3 bases are TGCGCCAGCACCAGGACTAGCGGATATAGCTCCTACAATGAGCAGTTCTTC. Encoded protein: CASTRTSGYSSYNEQFF.

The gene calls are TRBV19 and TRBJ2-1, with 13 bases that match TRBD2. Germline V gives CDR1 LNHDA, CDR2 SQIVND (reference sequence). V lost 0 bases, J lost 8 bases, and 10 bases stayed unmatched. The CDR3 loop spans 18 amino acids. The CDR3 loop reads CASSIDRGLAGDIHEQFF. The CDR3 coding sequence is TGTGCCAGTAGTATAGATCGAGGACTAGCGGGAGACATCCATGAGCAGTTCTTC.

As regards this clonotype: A much larger clone is a single base away; this may be a read error. V is TRBV20-1 and J is TRBJ2-7, with 8 bases that match TRBD2. The CDR3 contains 13 residues. Germline loops: CDR1 DFQATT, CDR2 SNEGSKA (reference sequence). V was pared by 1 base and J by 3 bases, with 2 bases of the junction left unmatched. CDR3 region: CSARASGYYEQYF. The DNA of the CDR3 is TGCAGTGCTAGAGCTAGCGGGTACTACGAGCAGTACTTC.

V and J are TRBV7-9 and TRBJ1-5, with a tentative D call TRBD1 (5 bases). The germline gives CDR1 SEHNR, CDR2 FQNEAQ (reference sequence). The CDR3 is made up of 15 amino acids. The ends were cut back, 7 bases at V and 2 bases at J, with 15 bases in the middle. The CDR3 bases are TGTGCCAGCACCAATGGGGGGGGGGGCAATCAGCCCCAGCATTTT. It encodes CASTNGGGGNQPQHF. Using reference TRBV7-9 and TRBJ1-5 for the parts outside the CDR3, the full variable domain is DTGVSQNPRHKITKRGQNVTFRCDPISEHNRLYWYRQTLGQGPEFLTYFQNEAQLEKSRLLSDRFSAERPKGSFSTLEIQRTEQGDSAMYLCASTNGGGGNQPQHFGDGTRLSIL.

This clonotype turned up a few times. The rearrangement uses TRBV5-1 and TRBJ2-1; 8 bases are shared with TRBD1. TRBJ2-5 explains the end of the DNA better; the J call may be wrong. The CDR3 has 14 amino acids. Germline V CDR1 and CDR2: SGHRS, YFSETQ. CDR3 sequence (DNA): TGCGCCAGCAGCCTCTGGACAGGGCGGAAGACCCAGTACTTC. It codes for CASSLWTGRKTQYF.

Many counts were recorded for this clonotype. An end of the junction differs from the germline gene, which may be a read error. The J gene is TRBJ2-4, the V gene TRBV6-1; D unclear. The CDR3 has 12 residues. The germline CDR1 and CDR2 sequences are MNHNS and SASEGT. In DNA, the CDR3 is TGTGCCAGTAGTGCGAATTGGGGCATTCAGTACTTC. Encoded protein: CASSANWGIQYF.

This clonotype was seen a handful of times. Being one base from a much bigger clone, this may be a read error. The genes are TRBV28 and TRBJ2-7; D gene unclear. The CDR3 has 16 residues. CDR1 is MDHEN, CDR2 SYDVKM, per germline. CDR3 region: CARSSTAPRLSYEQYF. The CDR3 region has the DNA TGTGCCCGCAGTTCCACTGCGCCGAGACTCTCCTACGAGCAGTACTTC.

The chain combines TRBV28 with TRBJ2-7; 11 bases line up with TRBD2. V was pared by 3 bases and J by 10 bases, with 8 bases of the junction left unmatched. Germline CDR1 is MDHEN and CDR2 is SYDVKM. The CDR3 extends over 14 amino acids. CDR3 in DNA: TGTGCCAGCAGTTTCCGACTAGCGGGAAAAGTTCAGTACTTC. Its translation: CASSFRLAGKVQYF.

Points on this clonotype: Sequence at one end of the junction differs from germline and may be a read error. The genes are TRBV11-2 and TRBJ1-4; 9 bases map to TRBD1. The CDR3 extends over 17 amino acids. Germline V gene data show CDR1 as SGHAT and CDR2 as FQNNGV. CDR3 sequence (DNA): TGTGCCAGCAGCTTAGTTCGGGGACAGGGAACTAATGAAAAACTGCTTTTT. Amino acids: CASSLVRGQGTNEKLLF.

CDR3 in amino acids: CASSPGTSESSYEQYF. The CDR3 DNA follows: TGTGCCAGCAGCCCTGGGACTAGCGAAAGCTCCTACGAGCAGTACTTC. V is TRBV5-4 and J is TRBJ2-7; 10 bases are a match to TRBD2. Germline V lookup: CDR1 SGHNT, CDR2 YYREEE (reference sequence). Trimming removed 4 bases from V and 0 bases from J; junction bases left unmatched: 7. The CDR3 extends over 16 amino acids. Combining the CDR3 with reference TRBV5-4 and TRBJ2-7 gives the whole variable domain ETGVTQSPTHLIKTRGQQVTLRCSSQSGHNTVSWYQQALGQGPQFIFQYYREEENGRGNFPPRFSGLQFPNYSSELNVNALELDDSALYLCASSPGTSESSYEQYFGPGTRLTVT.

This clonotype has a count of ten or more. This rearrangement joins TRBV6-2 or TRBV6-3 to TRBJ2-5, with TRBD1 matching 8 bases. V dropped 5 bases and J dropped 1; count of bases not matched to a gene: 9. Germline assignment: CDR1 MNHEY and CDR2 SVGEGT. This CDR3 has 16 amino acids. CDR3 bases: TGTGCCAGCAGTGAACTGGGACAGGTGGGCCAAGAGACCCAGTACTTC. Translating gives CASSELGQVGQETQYF.

In this sample, this clonotype turned up a few times. The chain links TRBV10-3 to TRBJ1-2; D is uncertain. The CDR3 contains 16 residues. Trimming cost V 4 bases and J 4 bases, with 19 bases left between them. Germline CDR1 is ENHRY and CDR2 is SYGVKD. CDR3: CAISAATERLLYGYTF. The DNA of the CDR3 is TGTGCCATCAGTGCCGCGACGGAGCGACTACTCTATGGCTACACCTTC.

This clonotype was counted a few times. V gene TRBV7-9 combines with J gene TRBJ1-3; a possible D gene is TRBD1 (6 bases). The germline V gene has CDR1 SEHNR and CDR2 FQNEAQ (reference sequence). The CDR3 sequence is 16 residues long. The ends were cut back, 5 bases at V and 0 bases at J, with 14 bases in the middle. CDR3 sequence (DNA): TGTGCCAGCAGCAAACGACAGGCCCTCTCTGGAAACACCATATATTTT. Its translation is CASSKRQALSGNTIYF.

At least ten counts were recorded for this clonotype. The chain couples TRBV28 to TRBJ2-2; 7 bases match TRBD1. The CDR3 totals 15 residues. Germline CDR1 MDHEN, CDR2 SYDVKM. Trimming at V came to 6 bases and at J to 4 bases, leaving 8 bases not matched to a gene. The DNA of the CDR3 is TGTGCCAGCAGGGGCCGACAGGGCGGCACCGGGGAGCTGTTTTTT. Translation: CASRGRQGGTGELFF.

In DNA, the CDR3 is TGCAGTGCTGAGGGGACTAGCGGGAGGCTCCAAGAGACCCAGTACTTC. Protein product: CSAEGTSGRLQETQYF. This chain joins TRBV20-1 and TRBJ2-5; 15 nucleotides match TRBD2. Germline V lookup: CDR1 DFQATT, CDR2 SNEGSKA (reference sequence). The CDR3 is 16 amino acids. The junction had 5 bases not matched to a gene; V was cut back by 5 bases and J by 1 base.

This clonotype was counted only a few times. The chain links TRBV6-1 to TRBJ2-7, with TRBD2 matching 9 bases. This CDR3 is built from 15 residues. Trimming removed 6 bases from V and 3 bases from J; junction bases left unmatched: 9. CDR1 and CDR2 from the germline V gene are MNHNS and SASEGT. The CDR3 sequence is CASSILSGGGYEQYF. CDR3 in DNA: TGTGCCAGCAGCATTCTTAGCGGGGGAGGCTACGAGCAGTACTTC.

J is TRBJ1-5 and V is TRBV20-1; the match to TRBD1 covers 10 bases. The CDR3 is made up of 19 amino acids. The V gene end was trimmed by 0 bases and the J gene end by 7 bases; junction bases not matched to a gene: 18. Germline CDR1 reads DFQATT; CDR2 reads SNEGSKA (reference sequence). The CDR3 nucleotides are TGCAGTGCTAGAGAGGGGGTCTGGGACAGGGGTCCGGTCAGCCAGCCCCAGCATTTT. Translated: CSAREGVWDRGPVSQPQHF.

This clonotype was recorded many times. V gene TRBV20-1 combines with J gene TRBJ2-5; 7 bases match TRBD2. CDR3 length: 18 residues. The germline CDR1 and CDR2 sequences are DFQATT and SNEGSKA (reference sequence). V lost 7 bases and J lost 0; bases outside the gene matches: 20. CDR3 in DNA: TGCAGTGTAAGGGGTCGCGGACGCGGGAGCGCTTACCAAGAGACCCAGTACTTC. It encodes CSVRGRGRGSAYQETQYF.

This clonotype was picked up one time. This may come from a read error, since a much larger clone is one base off. The rearrangement uses TRBV12-3 or TRBV12-4 and TRBJ1-2; TRBD1 is a possible D gene (5 bases). This CDR3 has 13 amino acids. The DNA for the CDR3 is TGTGCCAGCAGTTTAAGTATGGGGGGAGGCTACGCCTTC. It is translated as CASSLSMGGGYAF.

This clonotype was counted a few times. This may be a read error, as it is one base from a much larger clone. The CDR3 ends on some other residue instead of the conserved phenylalanine or tryptophan, so this is likely a read error. The V call is TRBV28, the J call TRBJ2-1; the match to TRBD2 covers 13 bases. Unmatched junction bases numbered 7, after V lost 10 bases and J lost 7 bases. CDR3 size: 14 residues. The germline V gene encodes CDR1 MDHEN and CDR2 SYDVKM. DNA of the CDR3: TGTGCCACCCGGACTAGCGGGAGTAGAAATGAGCAGTTCCTC. It yields the protein CATRTSGSRNEQFL.

This clonotype was counted ten times or more. CDR3 loop: CASSPKLAGRSYNEQFF. DNA of the CDR3: TGTGCCAGCAGCCCGAAACTAGCGGGACGGTCCTACAATGAGCAGTTCTTC. V is TRBV7-2 and J is TRBJ2-1; TRBD2 agrees at 10 bases. The ends lost 5 bases at V and 1 base at J; junction bases unmatched: 8. CDR3 length: 17 amino acids. CDR1 and CDR2 from the germline V gene are SGHTA and FQGNSA.

This clonotype was counted a few times. The V gene is TRBV6-5, the J gene TRBJ1-5; TRBD1 is a possible D gene (5 bases). The CDR3 sequence is 15 residues long. Trimming removed 0 bases from V and 3 bases from J, with 9 bases in between. In germline, CDR1 is MNHEY, CDR2 SVGAGI. As DNA, the CDR3 is TGTGCCAGCAGTTACTCCGACAGCCTCAATCAGCCCCAGCATTTT. Amino acids: CASSYSDSLNQPQHF.

This clonotype has a handful of counts. The V call is TRBV5-1, the J call TRBJ1-1; TRBD1 matches at 9 bases. The CDR3 has 15 residues. J lost 5 bases, V lost 5 bases, and 10 bases had no gene match. Germline V CDR1 and CDR2: SGHRS, YFSETQ. The CDR3 loop reads CASRHGTGGGTEAFF. The CDR3 coding sequence is TGCGCCAGCAGACATGGTACAGGGGGCGGGACTGAAGCTTTCTTT.

This clonotype was observed many times. The gene calls are TRBV12-3 or TRBV12-4 and TRBJ1-2; D may be TRBD1 (5 bases). V lost 5 bases and J lost 1, with 11 bases in between. The CDR3 is 14 residues long. CDR3 amino acids: CASSNGAGNYGYTF. For the CDR3, the DNA is TGTGCCAGCAGTAATGGGGCGGGTAACTATGGCTACACCTTC.

This clonotype was seen ten or more times. V is TRBV27 and J is TRBJ2-1, with 9 bases identical to TRBD1. The V and J ends lost 1 base and 1 base, in that order; junction bases with no gene match: 2. Germline loops: CDR1 MNHEY, CDR2 SMNVEV (reference sequence). The CDR3 is 16 residues long. The DNA for the CDR3 is TGTGCCAGCAGTTTATGGGGGACAGGGTCCTACAATGAGCAGTTCTTC. Encoded protein: CASSLWGTGSYNEQFF.